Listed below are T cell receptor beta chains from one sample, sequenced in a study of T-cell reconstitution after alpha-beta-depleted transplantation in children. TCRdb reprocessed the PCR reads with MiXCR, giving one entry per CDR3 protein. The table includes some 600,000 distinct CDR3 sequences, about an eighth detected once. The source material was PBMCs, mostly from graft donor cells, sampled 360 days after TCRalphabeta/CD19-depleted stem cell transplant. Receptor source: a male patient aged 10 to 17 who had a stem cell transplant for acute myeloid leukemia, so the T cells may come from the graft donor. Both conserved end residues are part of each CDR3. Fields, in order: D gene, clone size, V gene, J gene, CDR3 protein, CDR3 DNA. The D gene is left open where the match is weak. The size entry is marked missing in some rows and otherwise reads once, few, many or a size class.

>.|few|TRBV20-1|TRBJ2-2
CSARMSANTGELFF
TGCAGTGCTAGAATGTCGGCGAACACCGGGGAGCTGTTTTTT
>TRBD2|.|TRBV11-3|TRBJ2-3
CASSLGLAGGGDTQYF
TGTGCCAGCAGCTTAGGACTAGCGGGAGGAGGAGATACGCAGTATTTT
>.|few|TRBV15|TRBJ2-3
CATLTGPLTDTQYF
TGTGCCACCCTGACGGGGCCTCTTACAGATACGCAGTATTTT
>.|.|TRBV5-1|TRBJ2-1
CANLPNGLSSYNEQFF
TGCGCCAACTTACCCAACGGCCTGAGCTCCTACAATGAGCAGTTCTTC
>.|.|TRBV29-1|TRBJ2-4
CSAVLWAKNIRYF
TGCAGCGCTGTACTGTGGGCCAAAAACATTCGGTACTTC
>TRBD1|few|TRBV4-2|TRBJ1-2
CASSHGTGMGYGYTF
TGTGCCAGCAGCCACGGGACAGGGATGGGCTATGGCTACACCTTC
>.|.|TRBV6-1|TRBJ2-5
CASGRWRGETQYF
TGTGCCAGCGGCCGCTGGAGGGGAGAGACCCAGTACTTC
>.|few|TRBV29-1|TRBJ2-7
CSVVGSHGLTSYEQYF
TGCAGCGTTGTGGGTTCTCACGGACTCACCTCCTACGAGCAGTACTTC
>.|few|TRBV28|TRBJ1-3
CASSFFSGITGNTIYF
TGTGCCAGCAGTTTCTTTTCAGGGATTACTGGAAACACCATATATTTT
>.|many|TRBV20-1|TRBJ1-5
CSASWRANQPQHF
TGCAGTGCTAGTTGGCGGGCCAATCAGCCCCAGCATTTT
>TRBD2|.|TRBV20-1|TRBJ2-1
CSARVTSGAYNEQFF
TGCAGTGCTAGAGTCACTAGCGGGGCTTACAATGAGCAGTTCTTC